The 19 T cell receptor beta chains below come from one sample, sequenced in a study of cytomegalovirus exposure and HLA in healthy donors (dated by TCRdb to 2017 to 2019). The library was made by the immunoSEQ multiplex PCR assay. The multiplex PCR relied on a mix of 60 forward primers for TCR Vbeta segments and 13 reverse primers for TCR Jbeta segments. In TCRdb, the immuneACCESS table is reduced to in-frame sequences with V and J assigned. These tables do not hold every clone; where another copy was compared, an unresolved V gene accounts for under half, and the others remain unexplained. The sample's table covers roughly 73,000 clones. The ten biggest clones cover around 15% of the sample. Material for sequencing was PBMCs. The receptor set was obtained from a man in his forties or fifties in good health and CMV-seropositive.

The rearrangement links TRBV25-1 to TRBJ2-7; 7 nucleotides match TRBD1. V lost 2 bases to trimming and J lost 5 bases; unmatched junction nucleotides: 9. The CDR3 consists of 15 residues. Germline V CDR1 and CDR2: MGHDK, SYGVNS. CDR3 nucleotides: TGTGCCAGCAGTGAACCCAAGGGGGCGCGTGACGAGCAGTACTTC. Translating it yields CASSEPKGARDEQYF.

This chain connects TRBV15 to TRBJ1-2; maybe TRBD1 (6 bases). CDR1 LNHNV and CDR2 YYDKDF come from the germline V gene (reference sequence). The CDR3 runs 16 residues. Trimming took 0 bases from V and 4 from J, leaving 15 bases between them. DNA of the CDR3: TGTGCCACCAGCAGAGATCCGGGGGGGGCAAGCTATGGCTACACCTTC. Protein product: CATSRDPGGASYGYTF.

The rearrangement uses TRBV28 and TRBJ2-5, with D tentatively TRBD2 (7 bases). Trimming took 6 bases from V and 5 from J, leaving 19 bases between them. This CDR3 is 15 amino acids long. The germline gives CDR1 MDHEN, CDR2 SYDVKM. The DNA for the CDR3 is TGTGCCAGCAGATCCTTCAGGGGAGGGGGGGAGACCCAGTACTTC. Residues: CASRSFRGGGETQYF.

V and J are TRBV7-2 and TRBJ2-5; TRBD2 matches at 8 bases. The length of the CDR3 is 16 residues. V was clipped by 2 bases and J by 4 bases; unmatched bases: 9. From germline, CDR1 is SGHTA and CDR2 FQGNSA. The CDR3: CASSLYGGGSAETQYF. The CDR3 DNA is TGTGCCAGCAGCTTATACGGGGGGGGGTCGGCAGAGACCCAGTACTTC.

The chain has TRBV5-1 and TRBJ1-4, with TRBD1 matching 7 bases. V lost 4 bases and J lost 6; bases outside the gene matches: 9. CDR1 is SGHRS and CDR2 is YFSETQ in the germline V gene. This CDR3 has 15 residues. CDR3 sequence (DNA): TGCGCCAGCAGCCCTACCGGGACAGAGGATGAAAAACTGTTTTTT. Amino acids: CASSPTGTEDEKLFF.

The chain employs TRBV15 and TRBJ2-1; 7 positions match TRBD2. The V gene's germline CDR1 is LNHNV and CDR2 YYDKDF (reference sequence). Losses at the gene ends were 5 bases for V and 8 bases for J; bases not matched to a gene: 12. The CDR3 is made up of 15 amino acids. CDR3 nucleotides: TGTGCCACCAGCCACGGGGGGTCCAACGGGGATGAGCAGTTCTTC. Protein product: CATSHGGSNGDEQFF.

DNA for the CDR3: TGTGCCAGCAGCTTATCCCTATACACCGGGGAGCTGTTTTTT. Amino acid sequence: CASSLSLYTGELFF. The chain employs TRBV7-3 and TRBJ2-2, with D unresolved. Trimming stripped 2 bases from V and 3 bases from J, with 7 bases between. The CDR3 length is 14 residues. The germline V gene has CDR1 SGHTA and CDR2 FQGTGA.

The rearrangement links TRBV25-1 to TRBJ1-1; D not certain. This CDR3 has 12 residues. V lost 3 bases to trimming and J lost 7 bases, with 9 bases between them. Germline V lookup: CDR1 MGHDK, CDR2 SYGVNS. CDR3 sequence: CASSDSDFEAFF. CDR3 DNA sequence: TGTGCCAGCAGTGATTCAGACTTTGAAGCTTTCTTT.

The chain carries TRBV28 and TRBJ2-1; tentative D call: TRBD2 (5 bases). V lost 6 bases and J 4 bases, leaving 13 bases between the germline ends. Germline V gene sequence: CDR1 MDHEN, CDR2 SYDVKM. The CDR3 is made up of 14 amino acids. The CDR3 region has the DNA TGTGCCAGCAGCCTCGGGTGGACTTACAATGAGCAGTTCTTC. Its translation: CASSLGWTYNEQFF. Using reference TRBV28 and TRBJ2-1 for the parts outside the CDR3, the full variable domain is DVKVTQSSRYLVKRTGEKVFLECVQDMDHENMFWYRQDPGLGLRLIYFSYDVKMKEKGDIPEGYSVSREKKERFSLILESASTNQTSMYLCASSLGWTYNEQFFGPGTRLTVL.

The chain recombines TRBV5-6 with TRBJ2-3, with 8 bases that match TRBD1. The CDR3 has 13 amino acids. From germline, CDR1 is SGHDT and CDR2 YYEEEE. Trimming at V came to 7 bases and at J to 6 bases, leaving 7 bases not matched to a gene. The CDR3 region has the DNA TGTGCCAGCGGAGGGACAGGAGGCGATACGCAGTATTTT. Translated, it gives CASGGTGGDTQYF.

Its frequency marks this clone as medium-sized. CDR3 in DNA: TGTGCCAGCAGTTCGGGACAGGAGGCCCACGAGCAGTACGTC. Its protein product is CASSSGQEAHEQYV. The chain employs TRBV6-5 and TRBJ2-7; 8 bases agree with TRBD1. Germline V gene data show CDR1 as MNHEY and CDR2 as SVGAGI. There are 14 residues in the CDR3. Trimming took 4 bases from V and 5 from J; bases not matched to a gene: 7.

This rearrangement joins TRBV4-1 to TRBJ2-2, with TRBD2 matching over 7 bases. In germline, CDR1 is MGHRA, CDR2 YSYEKL. V lost 4 bases and J lost 4; bases outside the gene matches: 6. The CDR3 extends over 15 amino acids. The CDR3 bases are TGCGCCAGCAGCCCGGGGGAGGGTGGCACCGGGGAGCTGTTTTTT. Residues: CASSPGEGGTGELFF.

The chain has TRBV2 and TRBJ1-2; a weak D match, TRBD1 (5 bases). Germline CDR1 is SNHLY and CDR2 is FYNNEI. CDR3 size: 11 residues. V was clipped by 8 bases and J by 7 bases, with 11 bases between them. The CDR3 bases are TGTGCCAGCGCGGCAGGGATTGGCTACACCTTC. It encodes CASAAGIGYTF.

The gene calls are TRBV2 and TRBJ2-2; D remains ambiguous. V was clipped by 4 bases and J by 0 bases, with 6 bases between them. Germline V lookup: CDR1 SNHLY, CDR2 FYNNEI. This CDR3 has 14 residues. This CDR3 reads CASSVTTNTGELFF. The CDR3 nucleotides are TGTGCCAGCAGTGTGACAACGAACACCGGGGAGCTGTTTTTT.

V usage is TRBV30 and J usage is TRBJ2-4, with 8 bases fitting TRBD2. Trimming cost V 2 bases and J 0 bases; bases outside gene matches: 12. This CDR3 is built from 18 residues. The germline V gene has CDR1 GTSNPN and CDR2 SVGIG (reference sequence). The CDR3 protein is CAWSRKAGGLLAKNIQYF. The CDR3 DNA sequence: TGTGCCTGGAGTCGAAAGGCGGGGGGCCTCCTAGCCAAAAACATTCAGTACTTC. Looking up the rest from reference TRBV30 and TRBJ2-4 gives the full variable domain: SQTIHQWPATLVQPVGSPLSLECTVEGTSNPNLYWYRQAAGRGLQLLFYSVGIGQISSEVPQNLSASRPQDRQFILSSKKLLLSDSGFYLCAWSRKAGGLLAKNIQYFGAGTRLSVL.

The rearrangement uses TRBV14 and TRBJ2-3; the D gene is possibly TRBD1 (5 bases). Between the trimmed V and J ends, which lost 0 bases and 4 bases, there was a span of 11 bases. The V gene's germline CDR1 is SGHDN and CDR2 FVKESK. This CDR3 is 15 amino acids long. CDR3 protein: CASSQDWQGSDTQYF. The CDR3 DNA reads TGTGCCAGCAGCCAAGATTGGCAGGGATCAGATACGCAGTATTTT.

The chain carries TRBV29-1 and TRBJ1-1; perhaps TRBD1 as D (6 bases). The CDR3 sequence is 16 residues long. Between the trimmed V and J ends, which lost 7 bases and 1 base, there was a span of 22 bases. Germline CDR1 SQVTM, CDR2 ANQGSEA. The chain's CDR3 is CSAARTGGSSNTEAFF. The DNA for the CDR3 is TGCAGCGCTGCTAGGACGGGGGGCTCTTCGAACACTGAAGCTTTCTTT.

This chain joins TRBV6-1 and TRBJ2-2, with a tentative D call TRBD1 (5 bases). The CDR3 spans 15 residues. Between the trimmed V and J ends, which lost 2 bases and 8 bases, there was a span of 15 bases. Germline V gene sequence: CDR1 MNHNS, CDR2 SASEGT. The CDR3 DNA follows: TGTGCCAGCAGTGAACTCGCAGGGTCCCGGGGGGAGCTGTTTTTT. It encodes CASSELAGSRGELFF.

The chain combines TRBV5-1 with TRBJ2-3, with D possibly being TRBD1 (6 bases). Trimming left V 0 bases short and J 6 bases short, with 11 bases between. The CDR3 has 14 amino acids. Germline V gene data show CDR1 as SGHRS and CDR2 as YFSETQ. CDR3 amino acids: CASSLGPQGDTQYF. CDR3 sequence (DNA): TGCGCCAGCAGCTTGGGACCCCAGGGGGATACGCAGTATTTT. Full variable domain (rest looked up from reference TRBV5-1 and TRBJ2-3): KAGVTQTPRYLIKTRGQQVTLSCSPISGHRSVSWYQQTPGQGLQFLFEYFSETQRNKGNFPGRFSGRQFSNSRSEMNVSTLELGDSALYLCASSLGPQGDTQYFGPGTRLTVL.